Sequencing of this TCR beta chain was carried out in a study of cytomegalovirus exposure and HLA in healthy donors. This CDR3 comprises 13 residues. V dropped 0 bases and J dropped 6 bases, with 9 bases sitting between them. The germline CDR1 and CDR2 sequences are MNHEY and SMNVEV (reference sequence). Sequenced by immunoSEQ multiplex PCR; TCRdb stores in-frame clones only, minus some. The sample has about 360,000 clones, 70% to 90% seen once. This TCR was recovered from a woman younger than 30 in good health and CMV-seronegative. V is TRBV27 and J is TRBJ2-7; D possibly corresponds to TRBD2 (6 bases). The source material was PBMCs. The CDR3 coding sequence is TGTGCCAGCAGTTTATCCCGGGGACTCGAGCAGTACTTC. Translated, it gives CASSLSRGLEQYF.